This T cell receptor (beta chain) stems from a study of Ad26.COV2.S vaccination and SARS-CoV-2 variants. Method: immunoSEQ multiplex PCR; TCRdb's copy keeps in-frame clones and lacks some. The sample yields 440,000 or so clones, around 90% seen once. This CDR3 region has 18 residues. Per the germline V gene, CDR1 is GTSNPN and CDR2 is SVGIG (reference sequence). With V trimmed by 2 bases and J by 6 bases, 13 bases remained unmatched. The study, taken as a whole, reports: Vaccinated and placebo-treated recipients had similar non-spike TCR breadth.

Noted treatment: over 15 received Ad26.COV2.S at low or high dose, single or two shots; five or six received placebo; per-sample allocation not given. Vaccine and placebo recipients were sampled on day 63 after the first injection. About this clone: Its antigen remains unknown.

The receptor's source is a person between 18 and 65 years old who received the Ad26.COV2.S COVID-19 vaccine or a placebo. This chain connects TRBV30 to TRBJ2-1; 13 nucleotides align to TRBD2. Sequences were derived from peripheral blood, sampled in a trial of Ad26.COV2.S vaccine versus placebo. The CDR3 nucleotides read TGTGCCTGGAGTTTAGGGACTAGCGGGATTGGGGTTAGCAATGAGCAGTTCTTC. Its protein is CAWSLGTSGIGVSNEQFF.